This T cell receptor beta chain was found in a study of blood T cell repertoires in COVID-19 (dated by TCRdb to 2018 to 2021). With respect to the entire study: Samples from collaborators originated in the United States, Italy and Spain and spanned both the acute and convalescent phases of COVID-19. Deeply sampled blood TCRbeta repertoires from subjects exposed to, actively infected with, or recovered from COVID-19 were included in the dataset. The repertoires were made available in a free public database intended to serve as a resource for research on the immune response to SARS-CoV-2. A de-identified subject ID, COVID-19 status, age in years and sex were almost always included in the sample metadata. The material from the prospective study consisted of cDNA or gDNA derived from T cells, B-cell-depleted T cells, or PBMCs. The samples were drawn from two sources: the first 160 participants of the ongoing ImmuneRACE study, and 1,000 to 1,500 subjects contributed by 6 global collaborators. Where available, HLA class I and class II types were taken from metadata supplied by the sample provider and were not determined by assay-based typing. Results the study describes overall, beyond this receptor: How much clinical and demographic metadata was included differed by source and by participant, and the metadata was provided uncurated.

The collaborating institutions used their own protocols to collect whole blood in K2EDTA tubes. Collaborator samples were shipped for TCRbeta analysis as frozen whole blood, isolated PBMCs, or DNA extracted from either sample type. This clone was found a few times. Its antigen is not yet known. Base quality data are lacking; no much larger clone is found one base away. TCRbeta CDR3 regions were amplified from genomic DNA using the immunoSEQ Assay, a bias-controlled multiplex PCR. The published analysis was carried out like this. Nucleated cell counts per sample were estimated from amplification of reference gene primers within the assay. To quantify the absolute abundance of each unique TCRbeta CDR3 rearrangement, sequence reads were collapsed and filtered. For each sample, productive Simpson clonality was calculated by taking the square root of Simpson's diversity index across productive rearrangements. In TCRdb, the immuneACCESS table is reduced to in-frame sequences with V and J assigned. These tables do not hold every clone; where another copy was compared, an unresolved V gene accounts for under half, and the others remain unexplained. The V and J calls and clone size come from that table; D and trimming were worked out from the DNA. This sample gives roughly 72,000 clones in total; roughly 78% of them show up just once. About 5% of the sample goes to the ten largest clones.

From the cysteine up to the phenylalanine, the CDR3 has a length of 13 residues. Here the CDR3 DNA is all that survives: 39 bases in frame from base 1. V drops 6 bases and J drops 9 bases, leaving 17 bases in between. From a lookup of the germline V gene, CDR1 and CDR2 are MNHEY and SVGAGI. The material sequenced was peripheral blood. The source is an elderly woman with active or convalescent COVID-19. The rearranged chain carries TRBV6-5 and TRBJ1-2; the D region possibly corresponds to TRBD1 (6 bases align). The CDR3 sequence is CASSPGGGHRYTF. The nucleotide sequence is TGTGCCAGCAGCCCCGGGGGGGGGCACCGCTACACCTTC.